These 20 T cell receptor beta chains were all obtained from the same sample, sequenced in a study of T cell responses to AZD1222 COVID-19 vaccine. Sequencing was performed with immunoSEQ multiplex PCR; in TCRdb, only in-frame clones are kept and a portion is missing. The sample records about 79,000 clones, 70% to 90% being singletons. Sequencing was performed on peripheral blood, taken on day 0 of AZD1222 vaccination. All receptors come from an adult in good health.

CDR3 region: CASSSTRGSPNEKLFF. Here the CDR3 DNA reads TGTGCCAGCAGTTCCACCCGGGGGAGTCCTAATGAAAAACTGTTTTTT. V is TRBV5-8 and J is TRBJ1-4; D perhaps matches TRBD1 (5 bases). The ends were cut back, 5 bases at V and 3 bases at J, with 17 bases in the middle. CDR1 is SGHTS, CDR2 YDEGEE, per germline. This CDR3 region has 16 residues. Filled out from reference TRBV5-8 and TRBJ1-4, the complete variable domain reads EAGVTQSPTHLIKTRGQQATLRCSPISGHTSVYWYQQALGLGLQFLLWYDEGEERNRGNFPPRFSGRQFPNYSSELNVNALELEDSALYLCASSSTRGSPNEKLFFGSGTQLSVL.

This chain joins TRBV19 and TRBJ2-1; D perhaps matches TRBD1 (6 bases). Trimming removed 5 bases from V and 9 bases from J, with 17 bases in between. CDR3 size: 14 residues. The germline V gene has CDR1 LNHDA and CDR2 SQIVND (reference sequence). CDR3 DNA: TGTGCCAGTAGTTCCCGAAGGACAGTGGCTGAGCAGTTCTTC. Amino acid sequence: CASSSRRTVAEQFF.

This rearrangement joins TRBV5-4 to TRBJ2-7; 10 bases match TRBD1. The V gene end was trimmed by 2 bases and the J gene end by 0 bases; junction bases not matched to a gene: 2. The CDR3 loop spans 15 amino acids. Per germline, CDR1 SGHNT and CDR2 YYREEE (reference sequence). The CDR3 nucleotides read TGTGCCAGCAGCTTTAGGACAGGGGGCTCCTACGAGCAGTACTTC. Translating it yields CASSFRTGGSYEQYF.

The rearrangement uses TRBV28 and TRBJ1-2; D may be TRBD1 (5 bases). Germline assignment: CDR1 MDHEN and CDR2 SYDVKM. There are 15 residues in the CDR3. Trimming took off 5 bases at V and 6 bases at J, with 19 bases between the two ends. The CDR3 DNA sequence: TGTGCCAGCAGTCCTCGAGGGGCAGGGATGGATGGCTACACCTTC. Amino acids: CASSPRGAGMDGYTF.

V and J are TRBV4-1 and TRBJ1-6, with D tentatively TRBD1 (6 bases). This CDR3 is built from 17 residues. Germline V CDR1 and CDR2: MGHRA, YSYEKL. Trimming pared 2 bases from V and 5 bases from J, leaving 16 bases between. The CDR3 reads CASSQTASTGNNSPLHF. The DNA of the CDR3 is TGCGCCAGCAGCCAAACCGCCTCGACAGGAAATAATTCACCCCTCCACTTT.

The rearrangement uses TRBV5-1 and TRBJ1-2; D remains unclear. This CDR3 has 13 amino acids. The germline V gene has CDR1 SGHRS and CDR2 YFSETQ. The V gene lost 5 bases and the J gene lost 3 bases, with 11 bases spanning the gap. The CDR3, as DNA: TGCGCCAGCAGGAATGGGGAGGACTATGGCTACACCTTC. It yields the protein CASRNGEDYGYTF.

This clone was seen once. This chain connects TRBV3-1 (or the pseudogene TRBV3-2) to TRBJ1-1, with a possible D match to TRBD1 (5 bases). V was pared by 1 base and J by 4 bases, with 13 bases between. The V gene's germline CDR1 is LGHDT and CDR2 YNNKEL (reference sequence). There are 15 residues in the CDR3. For the CDR3, the DNA is TGTGCCAGCAGCCAAGTGGGGGGGTTGGGCACTGAAGCTTTCTTT. Translating it yields CASSQVGGLGTEAFF.

This chain uses TRBV11-2 with TRBJ2-3, with D tentatively TRBD1 or TRBD2 (6 bases each). The V and J ends lost 1 base and 3 bases respectively, with 11 bases between them. CDR1 is SGHAT, CDR2 FQNNGV, per germline. The CDR3 consists of 15 residues. CDR3 protein: CASSLAGAGTDTQYF. The CDR3 bases are TGTGCCAGCAGCTTAGCGGGGGCCGGGACAGATACGCAGTATTTT.

The chain links TRBV11-3 to TRBJ2-1; 9 bases line up with TRBD1. CDR1 and CDR2 from the germline V gene are SGHNT and YENEEA. V shed 4 bases and J 8 bases; nucleotides not matched to a gene: 9. The CDR3 totals 15 residues. The CDR3 nucleotides read TGTGCCAGCAGCTCCGGGGGACAGGGAGGCGATGAGCAGTTCTTC. Protein: CASSSGGQGGDEQFF.

The chain couples TRBV3-1 (or the pseudogene TRBV3-2) to TRBJ1-6, with a possible D match to TRBD1 (5 bases). V was trimmed by 4 bases and J by 6 bases, leaving 13 bases between them. The germline CDR1 and CDR2 sequences are LGHDT and YNNKEL (reference sequence). CDR3 length: 15 amino acids. The CDR3 DNA reads TGTGCCAGCAGCCTCGGAGTAAGGGGTAATTCACCCCTCCACTTT. Encoded protein: CASSLGVRGNSPLHF.

The chain recombines TRBV7-2 with TRBJ1-2, with D uncertain. CDR3 size: 11 residues. Germline V gives CDR1 SGHTA, CDR2 FQGNSA. Trimming stripped 5 bases from V and 5 bases from J, with 6 bases between. CDR3 loop: CASSRVYGYTF. As DNA, the CDR3 is TGTGCCAGCAGCAGGGTTTATGGCTACACCTTC.

This clone has more than one count but fewer than ten. In nucleotides, the CDR3 is TGTGCCAGTAGTATACCCCGGACAGGGGGAGACTATGGCTACACCTTC. It yields the protein CASSIPRTGGDYGYTF. The chain combines TRBV19 with TRBJ1-2; TRBD1 matches at 10 bases. V lost 2 bases and J lost 3; bases outside the gene matches: 6. The germline V gene encodes CDR1 LNHDA and CDR2 SQIVND (reference sequence). This CDR3 has 16 residues.

In DNA form, the CDR3 reads TGTGCCAGCAGCCCCATAGAAGTTAACACCGGGGAGCTGTTTTTT. It is translated as CASSPIEVNTGELFF. The chain links TRBV7-9 to TRBJ2-2; D is undetermined. CDR3 length: 15 residues. Trimming removed 5 bases from V and 2 bases from J, with 12 bases in between. Germline loops: CDR1 SEHNR, CDR2 FQNEAQ (reference sequence).

V is TRBV5-1 and J is TRBJ1-4, with TRBD1 as a possible D gene (5 bases). The V end was cut by 3 bases, the J end by 2 bases, with 11 bases between. Germline lookup yields CDR1 SGHRS and CDR2 YFSETQ. The CDR3 covers 15 residues. CDR3 residues: CASSWQTDTNEKLFF. In DNA form, the CDR3 reads TGCGCCAGCAGCTGGCAGACAGACACTAATGAAAAACTGTTTTTT.

This rearrangement joins TRBV5-1 to TRBJ2-5; 12 bases line up with TRBD2. J was trimmed by 3 bases and V by 4 bases; bases with no gene match: 4. Germline-derived CDR1 and CDR2 are SGHRS and YFSETQ. The length of the CDR3 is 15 residues. The DNA for the CDR3 is TGCGCCAGCAGCACATGGACTAGCGGGGAAGAGACCCAGTACTTC. This codes for CASSTWTSGEETQYF.

This chain joins TRBV6-1 and TRBJ1-2; a weak D match, TRBD1 (6 bases). Deletions cut 5 bases from V and 4 bases from J, with 14 bases between. The germline CDR1 and CDR2 sequences are MNHNS and SASEGT. The CDR3 has 14 amino acids. The CDR3 sequence is CASSPTGSPYGYTF. The CDR3 nucleotides are TGTGCCAGCAGTCCAACAGGGAGTCCCTATGGCTACACCTTC.

The V gene is TRBV6-5, the J gene TRBJ1-2, with D perhaps matching TRBD1 (6 bases). Germline values: CDR1 MNHEY, CDR2 SVGAGI. The CDR3 has 13 amino acids. Trimming removed 4 bases from V and 4 bases from J, with 10 bases in between. The DNA for the CDR3 is TGTGCCAGCAGTTTACAGGGAGGCTATGGCTACACCTTC. This gives the protein CASSLQGGYGYTF.

The chain has TRBV14 and TRBJ2-1, with a tentative D call TRBD1 (6 bases). There are 16 residues in the CDR3. Trimming pared 1 base from V and 8 bases from J, leaving 18 bases between. From germline, CDR1 is SGHDN and CDR2 FVKESK. The CDR3: CASSQGGQGSGDEQFF. Here the CDR3 DNA reads TGTGCCAGCAGCCAAGGGGGACAAGGCTCCGGGGATGAGCAGTTCTTC.

The CDR3 DNA follows: TGTGCCAGCAGTTTAGGGGAGGGGTGGCCCCAGCATTTT. It yields the protein CASSLGEGWPQHF. This chain joins TRBV12-3 or TRBV12-4 and TRBJ1-5; a possible D gene is TRBD1 (5 bases). The CDR3 has 13 amino acids. Deletions cut 1 base from V and 9 bases from J, with 10 bases between.

The J gene is TRBJ2-2, the V gene TRBV30, with 10 bases matching TRBD1. Trimming took 8 bases from V and 6 from J; bases not matched to a gene: 6. This CDR3 contains 13 residues. The germline V gene encodes CDR1 GTSNPN and CDR2 SVGIG (reference sequence). The CDR3 reads CALRQGAAGELFF. In DNA, the CDR3 is TGTGCCCTACGACAGGGGGCCGCCGGGGAGCTGTTTTTT.